The 29 T cell receptor beta chains reported below all come from one sample, sequenced in a study of T cells in Graves' hyperthyroidism and ophthalmopathy. Amplification of TCR beta CDR3 regions was performed using RNA transcripts as template. A first-round RT-PCR of the TCR CDR3 used the HTBI primer set. TCRdb called the multiplex PCR reads again in MiXCR, with one record for every CDR3 protein. The sample lists about 560,000 distinct CDR3 sequences, 15% to 20% occurring once. The sequenced material came from blood. These receptors originate from a woman between 18 and 30 years old with Graves' hyperthyroidism.

The rearrangement links TRBV7-2 to TRBJ1-6; 8 bases map to TRBD1. CDR1 SGHTA and CDR2 FQGNSA come from the germline V gene. This CDR3 has 12 residues. V lost 4 bases, J lost 13 bases, and 3 bases stayed unmatched. Here the CDR3 reads CASSSNRGPLHF. For the CDR3, the DNA is TGTGCCAGCAGCTCTAACAGGGGGCCCCTCCACTTT. Combining the CDR3 with reference TRBV7-2 and TRBJ1-6 gives the whole variable domain GAGVSQSPSNKVTEKGKDVELRCDPISGHTALYWYRQSLGQGLEFLIYFQGNSAPDKSGLPSDRFSAERTGGSVSTLTIQRTQQEDSAVYLCASSSNRGPLHFGNGTRLTVT.

This clonotype was picked up many times. V and J are TRBV5-4 and TRBJ2-3; D gene ambiguous. In germline, CDR1 is SGHNT, CDR2 YYREEE (reference sequence). The germline V and J ends were trimmed by 3 bases and 2 bases, with 10 bases remaining between them. The CDR3 covers 14 residues. The CDR3 sequence: CASSSEPNTDTQYF. Written as DNA, the CDR3 is TGTGCCAGCAGCTCAGAGCCGAACACAGATACGCAGTATTTT.

This clonotype was counted ten times or more. V gene TRBV19 combines with J gene TRBJ2-1; 7 positions match TRBD1. Per germline, CDR1 LNHDA and CDR2 SQIVND (reference sequence). V was pared by 3 bases and J by 9 bases, with 5 bases of the junction left unmatched. The CDR3 extends over 13 amino acids. In DNA, the CDR3 is TGTGCCAGTAGTATCCAGGGGGTCGGTGAGCAGTTCTTC. Its protein is CASSIQGVGEQFF.

The chain joins TRBV4-2 to TRBJ2-5; 7 nucleotides match TRBD2. CDR3 size: 16 residues. V was pared by 1 base and J by 0 bases, with 5 bases of the junction left unmatched. The germline V gene has CDR1 LGHNA and CDR2 YNFKEQ. CDR3 loop: CASSQVASGYQETQYF. For the CDR3, the DNA is TGTGCCAGCAGCCAAGTCGCTAGCGGTTACCAAGAGACCCAGTACTTC.

This clonotype showed up many times. V is TRBV12-3 or TRBV12-4 and J is TRBJ1-2; tentative D call: TRBD1 (5 bases). CDR3 length: 13 residues. V was trimmed by 4 bases and J by 5 bases, leaving 11 bases between them. The CDR3 sequence is CASSSTPGYGYTF. The CDR3 nucleotides read TGTGCCAGCAGTTCCACACCAGGGTATGGCTACACCTTC.

This sequence joins TRBV28 and TRBJ1-5, with D hard to call. The V and J ends lost 2 bases and 9 bases respectively, with 8 bases between them. Per germline, CDR1 MDHEN and CDR2 SYDVKM. This CDR3 comprises 12 residues. The CDR3, as DNA: TGTGCCAGCAGTTTAAGCAGCGGGCCCCAGCATTTT. Its protein is CASSLSSGPQHF.

V usage is TRBV19 and J usage is TRBJ2-2; D could derive from TRBD1 or TRBD2 (5 bases each). This CDR3 has 16 amino acids. Germline assignment: CDR1 LNHDA and CDR2 SQIVND (reference sequence). V was clipped by 5 bases and J by 0 bases, with 13 bases between them. DNA of the CDR3: TGTGCCAGTAGTCCCCCCGGGACGACGAACACCGGGGAGCTGTTTTTT. Its protein product is CASSPPGTTNTGELFF.

In its sample, this clonotype was seen a few times. This chain uses TRBV6-2 or TRBV6-3 with TRBJ1-1; 8 nucleotides line up with TRBD1. Germline V lookup: CDR1 MNHEY, CDR2 SVGEGT. The CDR3 extends over 15 amino acids. Losses at the gene ends were 10 bases for V and 1 base for J; bases not matched to a gene: 11. The CDR3 bases are TGTGCCACCACAGGACAGGGAACCTCGAACACTGAAGCTTTCTTT. Its translation: CATTGQGTSNTEAFF.

The V gene is TRBV6-1, the J gene TRBJ2-2, with 13 bases identical to TRBD2. The CDR3 spans 15 residues. The germline gives CDR1 MNHNS, CDR2 SASEGT. Trimming removed 7 bases from V and 3 bases from J; junction bases left unmatched: 2. The CDR3 region is CASTGLAGDTGELFF. The CDR3 region has the DNA TGTGCCAGCACTGGACTAGCGGGGGACACCGGGGAGCTGTTTTTT.

This clonotype was seen a handful of times. The rearrangement links TRBV10-1 to TRBJ2-3; D tentatively fits TRBD1 or TRBD2 (5 bases each). Trimming stripped 4 bases from V and 5 bases from J, with 10 bases between. The germline V gene has CDR1 WNHNN and CDR2 SYGVQD (reference sequence). The CDR3 length is 13 residues. The CDR3 sequence is CASSGGTGDTQYF. The DNA of the CDR3 is TGCGCCAGCAGTGGGGGGACGGGAGATACGCAGTATTTT.

J is TRBJ1-6 and V is TRBV2; TRBD1 agrees at 7 bases. The V segment lost 3 bases and the J segment 10 bases; nucleotides outside the gene matches: 6. The CDR3 spans 14 residues. The germline V gene encodes CDR1 SNHLY and CDR2 FYNNEI. The CDR3 coding sequence is TGTGCCAGCAGTGATAAGGGGGCTTACTCACCCCTCCACTTT. Translation gives CASSDKGAYSPLHF.

This chain connects TRBV20-1 to TRBJ2-7; the D call may be TRBD1 or TRBD2 (5 bases each). This CDR3 is 12 amino acids long. V was cut by 6 bases and J by 2 bases, with 11 bases left in between. Germline CDR1 is DFQATT and CDR2 is SNEGSKA (reference sequence). As DNA, the CDR3 is TGCAGTGCCCCGGGACGAACCTACGAGCAGTACTTC. It yields the protein CSAPGRTYEQYF.

V is TRBV6-1 and J is TRBJ1-5; 7 bases agree with TRBD1. The CDR3 is 16 amino acids. Unmatched junction bases numbered 11, after V lost 5 bases and J lost 4 bases. Germline V gene sequence: CDR1 MNHNS, CDR2 SASEGT. The CDR3, as DNA: TGTGCCAGCAGTACCCAGGCAGGGGGGGGGAATCAGCCCCAGCATTTT. It yields the protein CASSTQAGGGNQPQHF.

V and J are TRBV6-1 and TRBJ1-2, with D unresolved. This CDR3 is 14 amino acids long. Per germline, CDR1 MNHNS and CDR2 SASEGT. V was shortened by 5 bases and J by 5 bases, with 15 bases between the two germline ends. The CDR3 DNA follows: TGTGCCAGCAGTAAACAATTTTACGGGTATGGCTACACCTTC. Translating gives CASSKQFYGYGYTF.

This clonotype has only a few counts. V is TRBV6-1 and J is TRBJ1-4; a possible D gene is TRBD1 (5 bases). The CDR3 is 14 amino acids. Deletions cut 6 bases from V and 4 bases from J, with 12 bases between. Germline V CDR1 and CDR2: MNHNS, SASEGT. The CDR3 DNA reads as TGTGCCAGCAGGAGACAGTTGGGTAATGAAAAACTGTTTTTT. Protein product: CASRRQLGNEKLFF.

The chain joins TRBV20-1 to TRBJ2-1; TRBD2 aligns across 12 bases. Germline-derived CDR1 and CDR2 are DFQATT and SNEGSKA (reference sequence). Losses at the gene ends were 6 bases for V and 9 bases for J; bases not matched to a gene: 3. The CDR3 consists of 12 residues. Here the CDR3 reads CSATGLAGEQFF. The CDR3 bases are TGCAGTGCCACGGGACTAGCGGGTGAGCAGTTCTTC.

This clonotype appeared many times. The genes are TRBV3-1 and TRBJ2-1, with D unresolved. This CDR3 is 13 amino acids long. The ends were cut back, 4 bases at V and 8 bases at J, with 12 bases in the middle. Germline CDR1 LGHDT, CDR2 YNNKEL (reference sequence). The CDR3 loop is CASSPPSDDEQFF. CDR3 DNA: TGTGCCAGCAGCCCCCCCAGCGACGATGAGCAGTTCTTC.

In its sample, this clonotype was seen many times. This chain joins TRBV2 and TRBJ2-7; TRBD1 aligns across 7 bases. The V segment lost 4 bases and the J segment 2 bases; nucleotides outside the gene matches: 5. Germline CDR1 and CDR2: SNHLY and FYNNEI. This CDR3 comprises 14 residues. The CDR3 region has the DNA TGTGCCAGCAGTGCCGCCAGGGGGACCTACGAGCAGTACTTC. It codes for CASSAARGTYEQYF.

This sequence joins TRBV5-8 and TRBJ2-1; 7 nucleotides line up with TRBD2. The J segment lost 5 bases and the V segment lost 0 bases, leaving 5 bases of the junction unmatched. This CDR3 is built from 15 residues. The V gene's germline CDR1 is SGHTS and CDR2 YDEGEE. The CDR3 DNA reads TGTGCCAGCAGCTTGGAACGGCGGGGGAACAATGAGCAGTTCTTC. Translating it yields CASSLERRGNNEQFF.

This clonotype has at least ten counts. The chain carries TRBV5-1 and TRBJ2-7, with D maybe TRBD1 (6 bases). Trimming shortened V by 4 bases and J by 2 bases, and 13 bases separated the two germline ends. CDR1 SGHRS and CDR2 YFSETQ come from the germline V gene. The CDR3 sequence is 14 residues long. Written as DNA, the CDR3 is TGCGCCAGCAGCCCAGACGGACAGCCCTACGAGCAGTACTTC. Translation: CASSPDGQPYEQYF.

In its sample, this clonotype was seen a few times. The V call is TRBV3-1, the J call TRBJ1-2; perhaps TRBD1 as D (5 bases). Trimming stripped 4 bases from V and 0 bases from J, with 24 bases between. CDR1 is LGHDT and CDR2 is YNNKEL in the germline V gene (reference sequence). CDR3 length: 19 residues. The CDR3 nucleotides read TGTGCCAGCAGCCCCCCCGGTCGTAGGGACCGGAGTGCTAACTATGGCTACACCTTC. This gives the protein CASSPPGRRDRSANYGYTF.

This clonotype was found a few times. Written as DNA, the CDR3 is TGTGCCAGCAGGAGGTTTAGCGGGGGGCGATACAATGAGCAGTTCTTC. It encodes CASRRFSGGRYNEQFF. The chain joins TRBV2 to TRBJ2-1; 10 positions match TRBD2. Trimming removed 6 bases from V and 4 bases from J; junction bases left unmatched: 9. CDR3 length: 16 amino acids. Germline CDR1 is SNHLY and CDR2 is FYNNEI.

This clonotype was seen only a few times. V gene TRBV12-3 or TRBV12-4 combines with J gene TRBJ1-6, with a possible D match to TRBD1 (6 bases). Trimming took off 3 bases at V and 8 bases at J, with 14 bases between the two ends. The CDR3 runs 15 residues. The CDR3 loop reads CASSLGGPLYSPLHF. For the CDR3, the DNA is TGTGCCAGCAGTTTGGGGGGCCCCTTATATTCACCCCTCCACTTT.

The chain is built from TRBV29-1 and TRBJ1-5; 7 nucleotides agree with TRBD1. CDR1 and CDR2 from the germline V gene are SQVTM and ANQGSEA. The CDR3 spans 15 residues. V shed 4 bases and J 0 bases; nucleotides not matched to a gene: 6. The CDR3 DNA follows: TGCAGCGTTGGGCCAGGGGGGGGTAGCAATCAGCCCCAGCATTTT. It translates to CSVGPGGGSNQPQHF.

This clonotype has ten or more counts. CDR3 DNA sequence: TGCAGCGTCGGACAGGGATCGGATGGCTACACCTTC. Amino acids: CSVGQGSDGYTF. V gene TRBV29-1 combines with J gene TRBJ1-2; 8 bases fit TRBD1. V lost 6 bases and J lost 6; bases outside the gene matches: 6. There are 12 residues in the CDR3. CDR1 is SQVTM and CDR2 is ANQGSEA in the germline V gene.

This clonotype has at least ten counts. The chain employs TRBV6-9 and TRBJ1-1; tentative D call: TRBD1 (5 bases). V was cut by 7 bases and J by 1 base, with 25 bases left in between. CDR1 is MNHGY, CDR2 SVAAGI, per germline. This CDR3 has 18 amino acids. Here the CDR3 DNA reads TGTGCCAGCAACAGCGGTACCGTGTGGGCAGGGCGGAACACTGAAGCTTTCTTT. This codes for CASNSGTVWAGRNTEAFF.

This clonotype has a count of ten or more. The V gene is TRBV7-8, the J gene TRBJ2-1; 12 nucleotides agree with TRBD2. This CDR3 region has 16 residues. The ends lost 3 bases at V and 6 bases at J; junction bases unmatched: 6. Germline CDR1 is SGHVS and CDR2 is FQNEAQ. The CDR3 sequence is CASSLPASGRANEQFF. The CDR3 DNA sequence: TGTGCCAGCAGCTTGCCCGCTAGCGGGAGGGCCAATGAGCAGTTCTTC.

In this sample, this clonotype turned up a few times. The chain has TRBV10-1 and TRBJ2-3, with TRBD2 as a possible D gene (6 bases). The CDR3 runs 15 residues. Germline CDR1 reads WNHNN; CDR2 reads SYGVQD (reference sequence). The V and J ends lost 5 bases and 5 bases respectively, with 17 bases between them. CDR3 residues: CASSLVGGGEDTQYF. DNA of the CDR3: TGCGCCAGCAGTTTGGTAGGCGGCGGGGAAGATACGCAGTATTTT.

The CDR3 reads CASGATGGPFGELFF. The CDR3, as DNA: TGTGCCAGTGGTGCGACGGGAGGGCCTTTCGGGGAGCTGTTTTTT. This chain links TRBV6-1 with TRBJ2-2; 8 bases match TRBD2. V trimming: 9 bases; J trimming: 7 bases; junction bases outside the gene matches: 13. The CDR3 covers 15 residues. CDR1 and CDR2 from the germline V gene are MNHNS and SASEGT.